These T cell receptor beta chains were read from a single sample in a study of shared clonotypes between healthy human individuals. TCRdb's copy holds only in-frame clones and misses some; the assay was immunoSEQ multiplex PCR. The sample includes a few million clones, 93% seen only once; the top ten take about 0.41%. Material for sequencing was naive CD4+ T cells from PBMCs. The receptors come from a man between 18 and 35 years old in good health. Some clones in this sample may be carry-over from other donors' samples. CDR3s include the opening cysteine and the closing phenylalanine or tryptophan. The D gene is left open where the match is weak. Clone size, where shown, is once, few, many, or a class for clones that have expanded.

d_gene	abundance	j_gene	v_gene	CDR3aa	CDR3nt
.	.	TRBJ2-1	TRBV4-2	CASSQGDRFLYNEQFF	TGTGCCAGCAGCCAGGGTGACAGGTTTCTATACAATGAGCAGTTCTTC
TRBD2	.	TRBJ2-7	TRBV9	CASSVKGSGSDEQYF	TGTGCCAGCAGCGTAAAGGGTAGCGGGAGTGACGAGCAGTACTTC
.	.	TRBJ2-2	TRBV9	CASSVALSGHTGELFF	TGTGCCAGCAGCGTAGCTTTGAGCGGGCACACCGGGGAGCTGTTTTTT
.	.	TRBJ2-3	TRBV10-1	CASSDGGAADTQYF	TGCGCCAGCAGTGATGGGGGGGCTGCAGATACGCAGTATTTT
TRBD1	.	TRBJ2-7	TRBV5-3	CARSLDRVREQYF	TGTGCCAGAAGCCTAGACAGGGTTCGAGAGCAGTACTTC
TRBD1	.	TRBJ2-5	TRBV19	CASSIGQGYSETQYF	TGTGCCAGTAGTATCGGACAGGGGTACTCAGAGACCCAGTACTTC
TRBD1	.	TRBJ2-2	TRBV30	CAWGQGDTGELFF	TGTGCCTGGGGTCAGGGGGACACCGGGGAGCTGTTTTTT
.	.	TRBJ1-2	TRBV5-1	CASSLEGDRGWQGGLQANYGYTF	TGCGCCAGCAGCTTGGAGGGGGACCGTGGATGGCAGGGAGGTTTGCAAGCTAACTATGGCTACACCTTC
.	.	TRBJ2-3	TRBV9	CASSVGPDSTDTQYF	TGTGCCAGCAGCGTAGGGCCGGATAGCACAGATACGCAGTATTTT
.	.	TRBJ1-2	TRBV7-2	CASSPGQSYGYTF	TGTGCCAGCAGCCCGGGACAAAGTTATGGCTACACCTTC
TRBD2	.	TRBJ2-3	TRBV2	CASSDLAGGTDTQYF	TGTGCCAGCAGTGATCTAGCGGGGGGGACAGATACGCAGTATTTT
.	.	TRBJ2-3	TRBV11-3	CASQDSAADTQYF	TGTGCCAGCCAGGACTCGGCGGCAGATACGCAGTATTTT
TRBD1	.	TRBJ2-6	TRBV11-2	CASSHFQGALTGANVLTF	TGTGCCAGCAGCCACTTCCAGGGGGCTTTAACTGGGGCCAACGTCCTGACTTTC
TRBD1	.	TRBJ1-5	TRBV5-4	CASSLGGDRDQPQHF	TGTGCCAGCAGTCTGGGGGGGGACAGGGATCAGCCCCAGCATTTT
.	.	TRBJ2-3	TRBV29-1	CSVVRGITDTQYF	TGCAGCGTTGTCAGGGGAATCACAGATACGCAGTATTTT
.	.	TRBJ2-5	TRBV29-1	CSVVDFIQETQYF	TGCAGCGTTGTCGACTTTATACAAGAGACCCAGTACTTC
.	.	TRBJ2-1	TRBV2	CASTVAPTGYNEQFF	TGTGCCAGCACAGTAGCTCCGACGGGCTACAATGAGCAGTTCTTC
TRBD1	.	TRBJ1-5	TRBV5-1	CASRPGTVYSSNQPQHF	TGCGCCAGCAGGCCCGGGACAGTTTATTCCAGCAATCAGCCCCAGCATTTT
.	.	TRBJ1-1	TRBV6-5	CASRSRQEGRTEAFF	TGTGCCAGCAGATCTCGACAGGAAGGGCGGACTGAAGCTTTCTTT
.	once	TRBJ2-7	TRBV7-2	CASSQLYEQYF	TGTGCCAGCAGCCAACTCTACGAGCAGTACTTC
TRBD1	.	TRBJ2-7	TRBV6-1	CASSEQQGAEQYF	TGTGCCAGCAGTGAGCAACAGGGGGCCGAGCAGTACTTC
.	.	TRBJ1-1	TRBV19	CASSIVGGPGTEAFF	TGTGCCAGTAGTATAGTCGGGGGCCCGGGCACTGAAGCTTTCTTT
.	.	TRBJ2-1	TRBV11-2	CAGSLVDSVEQFF	TGTGCCGGCAGCTTAGTTGACAGCGTAGAGCAGTTCTTC